A single sample is the source of the 8 T cell receptor beta chains below, sequenced in a study of blood T cell repertoires in COVID-19 (dated by TCRdb to about 2020). Library generation was performed with the immunoSEQ multiplex PCR assay. The table was pulled from immuneACCESS by TCRdb, which kept in-frame rearrangements only. Such tables lose some clones; where checked, under half of the loss comes from unresolved V genes, and the rest has no known cause. Within this sample are 310,000 or so clones, with roughly 87% of them counted one time only. Together, the top ten hold 8% to 9.5% of the sample. The sequenced sample was PBMCs or T cells enriched from blood (not recorded which). The receptors come from a woman aged 18 to 35 who had recovered from COVID-19.

As DNA, the CDR3 is TGTGCCAGCAGTCCGCAGGCTTTGGACTATGGTAATTCACCCCTCCACTTT. It specifies CASSPQALDYGNSPLHF. V gene TRBV27 combines with J gene TRBJ1-6; no definite D call. The CDR3 totals 17 residues. V was pared by 5 bases and J by 6 bases, with 20 bases between. The germline V gene has CDR1 MNHEY and CDR2 SMNVEV (reference sequence).

The chain links TRBV7-2 to TRBJ2-7, with 8 bases identical to TRBD1. This CDR3 has 16 residues. The ends lost 5 bases at V and 2 bases at J; junction bases unmatched: 11. In germline, CDR1 is SGHTA, CDR2 FQGNSA. The DNA for the CDR3 is TGTGCCAGCAGCCCTTACGCCCAGGGGGCGGCCTACGAGCAGTACTTC. Its translation is CASSPYAQGAAYEQYF.

The gene calls are TRBV7-2 and TRBJ1-1, with D hard to call. CDR3 length: 14 amino acids. The germline V and J ends were trimmed by 6 bases and 1 base, with 12 bases remaining between them. Germline V CDR1 and CDR2: SGHTA, FQGNSA. The CDR3 nucleotides read TGTGCCAGCAGTCGAGGTCGGGGGAACACTGAAGCTTTCTTT. Encoded protein: CASSRGRGNTEAFF.

This clone came up a few times. V is TRBV28 and J is TRBJ1-5; weak D call: TRBD1 (5 bases). Trimming took off 2 bases at V and 0 bases at J, with 14 bases between the two ends. Germline V gives CDR1 MDHEN, CDR2 SYDVKM. CDR3 length: 17 amino acids. The CDR3 spells CASSLMEGLYSNQPQHF. CDR3 bases: TGTGCCAGCAGTTTAATGGAGGGACTTTATAGCAATCAGCCCCAGCATTTT.

This rearrangement joins TRBV11-2 to TRBJ2-7; 7 bases fit TRBD1. V dropped 3 bases and J dropped 3; count of bases not matched to a gene: 5. The CDR3 extends over 14 amino acids. In germline, CDR1 is SGHAT, CDR2 FQNNGV. CDR3 DNA sequence: TGTGCCAGCAGCTTGTACAGGGGTGGCTACGAGCAGTACTTC. Translating gives CASSLYRGGYEQYF.

The rearrangement joins TRBV19 to TRBJ2-5; D is unresolved. The CDR3 has 14 amino acids. Deletions cut 6 bases from V and 4 bases from J, with 15 bases between. CDR1 LNHDA and CDR2 SQIVND come from the germline V gene (reference sequence). This chain's CDR3 is CASSPIRARETQYF. As DNA, the CDR3 is TGTGCCAGTAGCCCTATCCGCGCCCGAGAGACCCAGTACTTC.

This chain links TRBV3-1 (or the pseudogene TRBV3-2) with TRBJ2-3; 15 bases are a match to TRBD2. J lost 4 bases, V lost 4 bases, and 9 bases had no gene match. Per germline, CDR1 LGHDT and CDR2 YNNKEL (reference sequence). This CDR3 is built from 18 residues. This chain's CDR3 is CASSPHRTSGGASDTQYF. The CDR3 DNA is TGTGCCAGCAGCCCACATAGGACTAGCGGGGGGGCGTCAGATACGCAGTATTTT.

V usage is TRBV6-6 and J usage is TRBJ2-3, with D possibly being TRBD2 (7 bases). The CDR3 runs 16 residues. Trimming took 2 bases from V and 2 from J, leaving 14 bases between them. The germline CDR1 and CDR2 sequences are MNHNY and SVGAGI (reference sequence). The CDR3 DNA reads TGTGCCAGCAGTTACCCGCCGGGGGGCCTCACAGATACGCAGTATTTT. It is translated as CASSYPPGGLTDTQYF.